The subject of this entry is one T cell receptor (beta chain). 5'RACE template switching produced TCR cDNA carrying a universal primer site and UMIs. TCRdb recomputed calls from the 5' RACE reads with MiXCR, one row per CDR3 protein. The data hold approximately 90,000 distinct CDR3 sequences, with roughly 15% observed a single time. This entry belongs to a study of T cells after yellow fever vaccination. General study points: Within FACS-sorted repertoires, abundant clonotypes contaminating from the bulk population could be present. Researchers report a weaker secondary response that nonetheless peaked faster, day 5 versus 15.

J gave up 10 bases and V 8 bases, and 5 bases lay outside the gene matches. Germline V gene data show CDR1 as MNHEY and CDR2 as SVGEGT. CDR3 length equals 11 residues. The receptor was derived from a young man who received the YFV17D yellow fever vaccine. The sequencing here drew on CD8+ T cells not binding an NS4B(214-222) dextramer, sorted from PBMCs, taken 21 days after the first yellow fever vaccination. This chain joins TRBV6-2 or TRBV6-3 and TRBJ2-4; 7 bases map to TRBD2. The CDR3 sequence: CASSSGEIQYF. The CDR3 bases are TGTGCCAGCTCCAGCGGGGAGATTCAGTACTTC.